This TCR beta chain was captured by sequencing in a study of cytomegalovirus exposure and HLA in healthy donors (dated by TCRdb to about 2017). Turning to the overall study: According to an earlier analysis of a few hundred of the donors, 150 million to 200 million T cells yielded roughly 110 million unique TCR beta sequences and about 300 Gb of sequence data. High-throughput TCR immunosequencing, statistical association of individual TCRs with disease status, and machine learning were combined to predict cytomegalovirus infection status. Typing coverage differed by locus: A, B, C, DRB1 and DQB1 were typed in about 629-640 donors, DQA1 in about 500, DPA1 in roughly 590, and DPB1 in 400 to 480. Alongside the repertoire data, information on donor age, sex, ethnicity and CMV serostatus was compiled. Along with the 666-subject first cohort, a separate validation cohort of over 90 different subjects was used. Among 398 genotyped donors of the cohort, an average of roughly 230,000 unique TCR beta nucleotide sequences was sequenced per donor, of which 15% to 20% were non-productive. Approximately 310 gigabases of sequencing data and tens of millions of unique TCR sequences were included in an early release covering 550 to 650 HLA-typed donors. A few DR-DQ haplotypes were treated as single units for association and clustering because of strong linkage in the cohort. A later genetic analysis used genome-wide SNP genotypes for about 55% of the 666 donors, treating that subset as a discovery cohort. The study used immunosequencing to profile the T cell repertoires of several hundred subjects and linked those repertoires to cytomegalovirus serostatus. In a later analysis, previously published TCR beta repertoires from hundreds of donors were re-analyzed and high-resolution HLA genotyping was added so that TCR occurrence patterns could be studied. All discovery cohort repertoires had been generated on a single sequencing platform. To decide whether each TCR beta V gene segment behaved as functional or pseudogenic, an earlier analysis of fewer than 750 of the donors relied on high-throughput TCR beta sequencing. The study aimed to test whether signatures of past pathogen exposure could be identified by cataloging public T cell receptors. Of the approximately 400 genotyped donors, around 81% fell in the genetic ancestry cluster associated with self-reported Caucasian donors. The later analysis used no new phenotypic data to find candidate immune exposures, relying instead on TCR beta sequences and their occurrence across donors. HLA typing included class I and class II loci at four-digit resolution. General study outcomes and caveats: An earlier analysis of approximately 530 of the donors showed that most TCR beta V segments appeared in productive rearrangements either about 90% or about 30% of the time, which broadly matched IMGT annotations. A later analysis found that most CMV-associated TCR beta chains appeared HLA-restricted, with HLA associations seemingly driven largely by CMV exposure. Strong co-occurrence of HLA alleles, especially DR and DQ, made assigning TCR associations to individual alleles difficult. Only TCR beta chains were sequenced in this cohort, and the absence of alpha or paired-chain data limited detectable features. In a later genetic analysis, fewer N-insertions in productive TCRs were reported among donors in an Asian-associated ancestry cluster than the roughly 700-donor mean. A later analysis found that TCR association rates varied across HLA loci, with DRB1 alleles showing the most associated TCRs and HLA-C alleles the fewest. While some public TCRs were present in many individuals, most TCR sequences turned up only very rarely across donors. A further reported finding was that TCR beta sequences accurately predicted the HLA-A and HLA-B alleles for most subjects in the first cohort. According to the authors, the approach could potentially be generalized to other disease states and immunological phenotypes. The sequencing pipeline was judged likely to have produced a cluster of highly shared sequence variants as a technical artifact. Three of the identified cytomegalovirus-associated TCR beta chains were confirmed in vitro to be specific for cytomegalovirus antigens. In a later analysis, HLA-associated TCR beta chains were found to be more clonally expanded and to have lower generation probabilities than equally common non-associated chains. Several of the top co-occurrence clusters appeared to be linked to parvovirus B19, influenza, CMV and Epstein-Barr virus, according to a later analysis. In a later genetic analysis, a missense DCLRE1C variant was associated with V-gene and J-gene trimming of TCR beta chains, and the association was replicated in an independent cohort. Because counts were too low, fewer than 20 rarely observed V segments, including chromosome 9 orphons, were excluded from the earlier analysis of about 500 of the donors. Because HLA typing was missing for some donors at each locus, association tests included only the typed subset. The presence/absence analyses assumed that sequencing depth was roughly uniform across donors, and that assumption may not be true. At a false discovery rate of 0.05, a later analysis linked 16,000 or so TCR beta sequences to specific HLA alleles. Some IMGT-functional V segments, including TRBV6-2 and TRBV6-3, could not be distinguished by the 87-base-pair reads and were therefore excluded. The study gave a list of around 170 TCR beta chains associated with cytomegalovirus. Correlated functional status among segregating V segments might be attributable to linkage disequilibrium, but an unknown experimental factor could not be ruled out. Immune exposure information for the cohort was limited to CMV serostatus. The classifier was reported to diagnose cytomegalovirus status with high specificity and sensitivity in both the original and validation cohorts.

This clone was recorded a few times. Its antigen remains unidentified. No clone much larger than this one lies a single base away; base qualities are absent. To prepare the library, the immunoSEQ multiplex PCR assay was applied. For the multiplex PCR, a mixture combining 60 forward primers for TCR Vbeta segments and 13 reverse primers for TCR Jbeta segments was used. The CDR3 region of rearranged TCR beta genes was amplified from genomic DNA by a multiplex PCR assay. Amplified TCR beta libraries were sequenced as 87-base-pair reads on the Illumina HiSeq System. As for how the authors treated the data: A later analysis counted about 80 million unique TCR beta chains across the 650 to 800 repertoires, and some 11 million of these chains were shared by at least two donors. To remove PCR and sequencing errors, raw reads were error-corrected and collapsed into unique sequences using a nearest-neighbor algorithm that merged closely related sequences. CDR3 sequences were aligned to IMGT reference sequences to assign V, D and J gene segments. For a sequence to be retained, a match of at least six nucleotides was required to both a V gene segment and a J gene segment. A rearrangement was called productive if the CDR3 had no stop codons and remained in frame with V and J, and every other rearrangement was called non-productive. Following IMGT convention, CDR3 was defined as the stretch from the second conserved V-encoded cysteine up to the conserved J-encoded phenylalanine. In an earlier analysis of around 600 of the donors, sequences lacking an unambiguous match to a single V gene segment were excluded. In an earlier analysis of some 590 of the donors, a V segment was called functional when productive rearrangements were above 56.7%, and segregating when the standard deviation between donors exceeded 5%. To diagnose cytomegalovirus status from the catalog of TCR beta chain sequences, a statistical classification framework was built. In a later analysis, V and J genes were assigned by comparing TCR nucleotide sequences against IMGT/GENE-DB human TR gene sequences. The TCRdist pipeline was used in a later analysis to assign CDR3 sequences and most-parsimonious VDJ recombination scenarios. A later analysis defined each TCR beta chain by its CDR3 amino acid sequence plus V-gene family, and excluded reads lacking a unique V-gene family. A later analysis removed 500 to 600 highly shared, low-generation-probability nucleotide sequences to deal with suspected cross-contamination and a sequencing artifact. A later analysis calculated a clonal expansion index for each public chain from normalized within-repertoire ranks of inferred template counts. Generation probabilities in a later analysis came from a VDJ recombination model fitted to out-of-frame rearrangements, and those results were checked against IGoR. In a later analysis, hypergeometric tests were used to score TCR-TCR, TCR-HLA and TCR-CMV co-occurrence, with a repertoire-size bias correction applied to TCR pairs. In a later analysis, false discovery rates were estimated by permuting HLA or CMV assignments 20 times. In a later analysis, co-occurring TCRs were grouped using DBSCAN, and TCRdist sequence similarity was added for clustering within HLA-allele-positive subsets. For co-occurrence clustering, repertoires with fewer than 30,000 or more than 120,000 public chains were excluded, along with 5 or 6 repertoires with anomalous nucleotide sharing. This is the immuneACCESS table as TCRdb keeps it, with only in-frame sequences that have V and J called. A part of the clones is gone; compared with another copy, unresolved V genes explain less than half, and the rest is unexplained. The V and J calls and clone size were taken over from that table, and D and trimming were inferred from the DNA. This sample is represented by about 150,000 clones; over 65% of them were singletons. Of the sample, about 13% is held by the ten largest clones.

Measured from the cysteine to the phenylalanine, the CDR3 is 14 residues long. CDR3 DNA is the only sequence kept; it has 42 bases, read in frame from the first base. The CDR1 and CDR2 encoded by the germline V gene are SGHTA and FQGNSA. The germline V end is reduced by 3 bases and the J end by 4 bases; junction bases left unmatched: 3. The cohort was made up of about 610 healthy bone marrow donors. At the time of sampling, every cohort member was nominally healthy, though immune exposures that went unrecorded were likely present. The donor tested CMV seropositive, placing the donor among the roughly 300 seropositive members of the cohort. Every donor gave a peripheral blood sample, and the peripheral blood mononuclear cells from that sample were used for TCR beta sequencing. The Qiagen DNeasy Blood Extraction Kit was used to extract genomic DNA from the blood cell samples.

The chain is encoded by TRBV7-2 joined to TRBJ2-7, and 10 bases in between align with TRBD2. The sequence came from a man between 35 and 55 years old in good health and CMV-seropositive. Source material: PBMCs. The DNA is TGTGCCAGCAGCTTGCTAGCGGGAGTTTACGAGCAGTACTTC. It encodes CASSLLAGVYEQYF.